A selection of T cell receptor beta chains follows, all from one sample in a study of regulatory T cells in long-lasting Graves disease. TCRdb independently ran MiXCR on the multiplex PCR reads; one entry per CDR3 protein. Here the sample spans 400,000 to 500,000 distinct CDR3 sequences, under 25% being singletons. The starting material was peripheral blood mononuclear cells (PBMCs), obtained when the disease was refractory, from a patient treated with antithyroid drugs. These receptors were obtained from a female donor with Graves disease. Both conserved end residues are part of each CDR3. Fields, in order: D gene, V gene, J gene, CDR3 protein. D genes are given only for firm matches.

d_gene: TRBD1
v_gene: TRBV5-1
j_gene: TRBJ2-7
CDR3aa: CASRSGTVSYEQYF

d_gene: TRBD1
v_gene: TRBV12-3/TRBV12-4
j_gene: TRBJ2-2
CDR3aa: CASRGPLGQGRANTGELFF

d_gene: TRBD2
v_gene: TRBV5-4
j_gene: TRBJ2-7
CDR3aa: CASSRRTSGSWEQYF

d_gene: TRBD2
v_gene: TRBV5-1
j_gene: TRBJ2-7
CDR3aa: CASSLPGGSYEQYF

d_gene: TRBD2
v_gene: TRBV28
j_gene: TRBJ2-3
CDR3aa: CASSSPTSGRARDTQYF

d_gene: -
v_gene: TRBV15
j_gene: TRBJ1-4
CDR3aa: CATSRDLRPGEKLFF

d_gene: -
v_gene: TRBV28
j_gene: TRBJ2-7
CDR3aa: CASSLQGSGRYEQYF

d_gene: TRBD2
v_gene: TRBV11-2
j_gene: TRBJ2-3
CDR3aa: CASSLAAGGSTDTQYF

d_gene: TRBD2
v_gene: TRBV9
j_gene: TRBJ2-7
CDR3aa: CASSVDPGRGAYEQYF

d_gene: -
v_gene: TRBV30
j_gene: TRBJ2-4
CDR3aa: CAWSIGLAKNIQYF

d_gene: TRBD2
v_gene: TRBV15
j_gene: TRBJ2-4
CDR3aa: CATSRDWPGGGNIQYF

d_gene: -
v_gene: TRBV6-1
j_gene: TRBJ2-7
CDR3aa: CASRLLSASYEQYF

d_gene: TRBD1
v_gene: TRBV5-1
j_gene: TRBJ1-1
CDR3aa: CASSEGALNTEAFF

d_gene: -
v_gene: TRBV3-1
j_gene: TRBJ2-7
CDR3aa: CASSQVIYEQYF

d_gene: -
v_gene: TRBV5-1
j_gene: TRBJ2-7
CDR3aa: CASSPRTGYEQYF

d_gene: TRBD2
v_gene: TRBV27
j_gene: TRBJ2-5
CDR3aa: CASSSSSGTAETRYF

d_gene: -
v_gene: TRBV4-2
j_gene: TRBJ1-1
CDR3aa: CASSQYGGDTEAFF

d_gene: -
v_gene: TRBV2
j_gene: TRBJ2-5
CDR3aa: CASQWGVMETQYF

d_gene: -
v_gene: TRBV4-1
j_gene: TRBJ1-5
CDR3aa: CASASTDSNQPQHF

d_gene: TRBD1
v_gene: TRBV6-1
j_gene: TRBJ2-7
CDR3aa: CASSRPDRAKSYEQYF

d_gene: TRBD1
v_gene: TRBV5-1
j_gene: TRBJ2-5
CDR3aa: CASSSPPITPGQGRRETQYF

d_gene: TRBD1
v_gene: TRBV24-1
j_gene: TRBJ2-1
CDR3aa: CATSDSLTGSYNEQFF

d_gene: -
v_gene: TRBV3-1
j_gene: TRBJ2-5
CDR3aa: CASSQATSPGQETQYF

d_gene: TRBD1
v_gene: TRBV25-1
j_gene: TRBJ2-7
CDR3aa: CASSGGQGLFYEQYF

d_gene: -
v_gene: TRBV28
j_gene: TRBJ1-5
CDR3aa: CASTPTVGGNQPQHF

d_gene: -
v_gene: TRBV19
j_gene: TRBJ1-5
CDR3aa: CASSSRDPNQPQHF

d_gene: -
v_gene: TRBV12-3/TRBV12-4
j_gene: TRBJ2-5
CDR3aa: CASSPSPGAETQYF

d_gene: TRBD2
v_gene: TRBV10-3
j_gene: TRBJ2-7
CDR3aa: CAISDSSGRTYEQYF

d_gene: -
v_gene: TRBV28
j_gene: TRBJ1-1
CDR3aa: CASSLGGETEAFF

d_gene: -
v_gene: TRBV20-1
j_gene: TRBJ2-4
CDR3aa: CSARDLGGIAKNIQYF

d_gene: TRBD1
v_gene: TRBV6-1
j_gene: TRBJ1-2
CDR3aa: CASTLTGDYGYTF

d_gene: TRBD2
v_gene: TRBV7-8
j_gene: TRBJ2-1
CDR3aa: CASSPRLAALGNNEQFF

d_gene: -
v_gene: TRBV7-3
j_gene: TRBJ1-1
CDR3aa: CASSLLPDTNTEAFF

d_gene: -
v_gene: TRBV20-1
j_gene: TRBJ2-5
CDR3aa: CSARDFIGKTQYF

d_gene: -
v_gene: TRBV2
j_gene: TRBJ2-1
CDR3aa: CASKTMRGRHNEQFF

d_gene: -
v_gene: TRBV3-1
j_gene: TRBJ2-2
CDR3aa: CASSQRSRTNTGELFF

d_gene: TRBD2
v_gene: TRBV7-2
j_gene: TRBJ2-3
CDR3aa: CASSLAGPSTDTQYF

d_gene: TRBD2
v_gene: TRBV24-1
j_gene: TRBJ2-5
CDR3aa: CATSPGRGLETQYF

d_gene: -
v_gene: TRBV7-8
j_gene: TRBJ2-7
CDR3aa: CASSLVGVAYEQYF

d_gene: -
v_gene: TRBV6-2/TRBV6-3
j_gene: TRBJ2-5
CDR3aa: CASSSGAGRETQYF